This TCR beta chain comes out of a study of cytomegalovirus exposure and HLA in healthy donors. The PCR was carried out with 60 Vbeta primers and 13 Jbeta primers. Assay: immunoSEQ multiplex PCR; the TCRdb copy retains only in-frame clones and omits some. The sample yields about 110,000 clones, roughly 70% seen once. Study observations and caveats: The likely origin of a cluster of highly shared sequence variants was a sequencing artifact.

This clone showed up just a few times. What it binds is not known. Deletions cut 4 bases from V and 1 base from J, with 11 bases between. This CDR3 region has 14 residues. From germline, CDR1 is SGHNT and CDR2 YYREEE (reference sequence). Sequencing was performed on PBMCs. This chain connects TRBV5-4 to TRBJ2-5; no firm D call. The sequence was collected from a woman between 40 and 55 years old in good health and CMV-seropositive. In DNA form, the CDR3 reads TGTGCCAGCAGCCCCGTCTCTTCCCAAGAGACCCAGTACTTC. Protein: CASSPVSSQETQYF.